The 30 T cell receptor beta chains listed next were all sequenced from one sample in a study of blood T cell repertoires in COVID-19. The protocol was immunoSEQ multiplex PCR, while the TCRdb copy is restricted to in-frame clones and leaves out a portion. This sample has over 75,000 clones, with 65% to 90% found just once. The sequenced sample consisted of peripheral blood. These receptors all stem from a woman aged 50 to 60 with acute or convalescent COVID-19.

The CDR3 DNA sequence: TGTGCCAGCAGTTACTCCCCCGGACCGGGGACCGGGGAGCTGTTTTTT. Its protein is CASSYSPGPGTGELFF. The chain links TRBV6-6 to TRBJ2-2; tentatively, D is TRBD2 (5 bases). Germline V lookup: CDR1 MNHNY, CDR2 SVGAGI (reference sequence). The CDR3 loop spans 16 amino acids. Trimming pared 0 bases from V and 5 bases from J, leaving 13 bases between.

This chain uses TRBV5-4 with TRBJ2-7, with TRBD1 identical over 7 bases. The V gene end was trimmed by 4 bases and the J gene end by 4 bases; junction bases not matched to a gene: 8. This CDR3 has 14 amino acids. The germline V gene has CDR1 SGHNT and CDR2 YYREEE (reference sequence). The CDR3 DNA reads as TGTGCCAGCAGCCCGGGACAGATCCTTTACGAGCAGTACTTC. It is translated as CASSPGQILYEQYF.

CDR3 DNA sequence: TGTGCCAGCTCACGCAACGTCAGGGAACTTATCGTTAATGGCTACACCTTC. Its protein is CASSRNVRELIVNGYTF. V gene TRBV18 combines with J gene TRBJ1-2, with D possibly matching TRBD1 (5 bases). This CDR3 has 17 amino acids. V was shortened by 4 bases and J by 6 bases, with 24 bases between the two germline ends. The germline gives CDR1 KGHSH, CDR2 LQKENI.

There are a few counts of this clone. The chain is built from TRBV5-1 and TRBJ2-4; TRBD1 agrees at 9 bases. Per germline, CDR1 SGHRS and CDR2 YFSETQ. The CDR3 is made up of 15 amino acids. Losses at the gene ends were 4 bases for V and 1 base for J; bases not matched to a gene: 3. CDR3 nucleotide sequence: TGCGCCAGCAGCCGAGGACAGGGGGCCAAAAACATTCAGTACTTC. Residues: CASSRGQGAKNIQYF.

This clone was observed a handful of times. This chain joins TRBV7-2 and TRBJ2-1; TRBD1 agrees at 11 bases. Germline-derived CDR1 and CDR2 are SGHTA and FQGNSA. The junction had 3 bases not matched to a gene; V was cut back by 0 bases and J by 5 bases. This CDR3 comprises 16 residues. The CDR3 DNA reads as TGTGCCAGCAGCTTAGCGGACAGGGGGCCCAACAATGAGCAGTTCTTC. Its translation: CASSLADRGPNNEQFF.

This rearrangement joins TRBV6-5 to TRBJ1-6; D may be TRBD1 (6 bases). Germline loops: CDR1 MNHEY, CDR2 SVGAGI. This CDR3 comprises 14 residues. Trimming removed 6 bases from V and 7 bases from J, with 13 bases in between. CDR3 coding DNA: TGTGCCAGCAGCCGCGGACAGAACAATTCACCCCTCCACTTT. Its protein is CASSRGQNNSPLHF.

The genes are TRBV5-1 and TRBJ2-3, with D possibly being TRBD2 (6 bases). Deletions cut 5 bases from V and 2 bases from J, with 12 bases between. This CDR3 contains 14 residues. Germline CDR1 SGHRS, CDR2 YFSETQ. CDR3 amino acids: CASRGDSTTDTQYF. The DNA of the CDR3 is TGCGCCAGCAGGGGGGACTCAACCACAGATACGCAGTATTTT.

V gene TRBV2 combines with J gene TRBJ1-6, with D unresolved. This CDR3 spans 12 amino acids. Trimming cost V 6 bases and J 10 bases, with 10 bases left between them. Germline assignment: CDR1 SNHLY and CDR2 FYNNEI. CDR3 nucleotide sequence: TGTGCCAGCAGCGTGGCCAGATCACCCCTCCACTTT. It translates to CASSVARSPLHF.

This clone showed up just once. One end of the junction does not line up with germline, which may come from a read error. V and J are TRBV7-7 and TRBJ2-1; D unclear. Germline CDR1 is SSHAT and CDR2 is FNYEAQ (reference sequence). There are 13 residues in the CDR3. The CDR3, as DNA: TGTGCTAGCAGCTTAAGTCGGTACAATGAGCAGTTCTTC. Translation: CASSLSRYNEQFF.

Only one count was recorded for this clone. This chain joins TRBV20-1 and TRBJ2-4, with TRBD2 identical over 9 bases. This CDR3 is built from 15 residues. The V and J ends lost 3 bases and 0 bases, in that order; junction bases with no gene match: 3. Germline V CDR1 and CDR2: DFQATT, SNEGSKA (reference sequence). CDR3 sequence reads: CSASIAGVAKNIQYF. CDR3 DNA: TGCAGTGCTAGTATAGCGGGGGTAGCCAAAAACATTCAGTACTTC.

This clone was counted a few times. In DNA, the CDR3 is TGTGCCAGCAGCTTAACCCCAGCAGGGACAGGCACTGAAGCTTTCTTT. Its protein is CASSLTPAGTGTEAFF. The rearrangement links TRBV5-8 to TRBJ1-1; 8 bases are a match to TRBD1. CDR1 and CDR2 (germline): SGHTS, YDEGEE. The trim removed 2 bases at V and 4 bases at J, leaving 10 bases unmatched. The CDR3 has 16 amino acids. Full variable domain (outside the CDR3, taken from reference TRBV5-8 and TRBJ1-1): EAGVTQSPTHLIKTRGQQATLRCSPISGHTSVYWYQQALGLGLQFLLWYDEGEERNRGNFPPRFSGRQFPNYSSELNVNALELEDSALYLCASSLTPAGTGTEAFFGQGTRLTVV.

The CDR3 sequence is CASSEAVITEAFF. CDR3 coding DNA: TGTGCCAGCAGTGAAGCCGTAATCACTGAAGCTTTCTTT. This sequence joins TRBV6-1 and TRBJ1-1; D call uncertain. Trimming took 0 bases from V and 4 from J, leaving 6 bases between them. This CDR3 comprises 13 residues. Germline assignment: CDR1 MNHNS and CDR2 SASEGT.

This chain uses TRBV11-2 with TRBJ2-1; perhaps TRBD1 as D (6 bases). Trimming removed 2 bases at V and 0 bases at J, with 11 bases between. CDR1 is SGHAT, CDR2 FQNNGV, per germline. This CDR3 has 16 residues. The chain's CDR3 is CASSLRGYSSYNEQFF. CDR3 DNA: TGTGCCAGCAGCTTAAGGGGGTACAGCTCCTACAATGAGCAGTTCTTC.

CDR3 sequence reads: CASSSVGRQGPSGEKLFF. The CDR3 DNA sequence: TGTGCCAGCAGCTCGGTTGGCAGACAGGGGCCGTCGGGTGAAAAACTGTTTTTT. This sequence joins TRBV5-6 and TRBJ1-4; the match to TRBD1 covers 8 bases. V was pared by 3 bases and J by 7 bases, with 17 bases of the junction left unmatched. The germline V gene has CDR1 SGHDT and CDR2 YYEEEE. The CDR3 totals 18 residues. Full variable domain (missing parts from reference TRBV5-6 and TRBJ1-4): DAGVTQSPTHLIKTRGQQVTLRCSPKSGHDTVSWYQQALGQGPQFIFQYYEEEERQRGNFPDRFSGHQFPNYSSELNVNALLLGDSALYLCASSSVGRQGPSGEKLFFGSGTQLSVL.

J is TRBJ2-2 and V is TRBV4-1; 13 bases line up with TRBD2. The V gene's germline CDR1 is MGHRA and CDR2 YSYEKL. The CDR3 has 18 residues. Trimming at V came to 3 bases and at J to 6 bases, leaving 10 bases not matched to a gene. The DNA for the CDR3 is TGCGCCAGCAGCCAGGGTTTGAGACTAGCGGGGGGTTCCGGGGAGCTGTTTTTT. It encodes CASSQGLRLAGGSGELFF.

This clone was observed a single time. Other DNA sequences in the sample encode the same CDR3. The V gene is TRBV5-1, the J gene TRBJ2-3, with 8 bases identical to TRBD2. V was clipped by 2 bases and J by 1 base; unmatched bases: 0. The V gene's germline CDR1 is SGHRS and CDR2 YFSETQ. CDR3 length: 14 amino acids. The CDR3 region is CASSLAGGTDTQYF. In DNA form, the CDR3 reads TGCGCCAGCAGCTTAGCGGGAGGCACAGATACGCAGTATTTT.

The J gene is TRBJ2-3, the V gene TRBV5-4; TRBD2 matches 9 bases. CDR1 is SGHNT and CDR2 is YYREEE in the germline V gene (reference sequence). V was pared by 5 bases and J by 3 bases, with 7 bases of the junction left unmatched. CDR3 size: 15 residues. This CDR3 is CASSSSGSKTDTQYF. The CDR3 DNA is TGTGCCAGCAGTAGTAGCGGGAGTAAAACAGATACGCAGTATTTT.

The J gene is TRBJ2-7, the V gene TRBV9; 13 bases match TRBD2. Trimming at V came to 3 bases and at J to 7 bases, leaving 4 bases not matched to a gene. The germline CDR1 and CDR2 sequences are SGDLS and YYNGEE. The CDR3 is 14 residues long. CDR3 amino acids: CASSAGLAGVEQYF. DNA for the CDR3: TGTGCCAGCAGCGCAGGACTAGCGGGAGTGGAGCAGTACTTC. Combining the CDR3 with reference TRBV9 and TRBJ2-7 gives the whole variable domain DSGVTQTPKHLITATGQRVTLRCSPRSGDLSVYWYQQSLDQGLQFLIQYYNGEERAKGNILERFSAQQFPDLHSELNLSSLELGDSALYFCASSAGLAGVEQYFGPGTRLTVT.

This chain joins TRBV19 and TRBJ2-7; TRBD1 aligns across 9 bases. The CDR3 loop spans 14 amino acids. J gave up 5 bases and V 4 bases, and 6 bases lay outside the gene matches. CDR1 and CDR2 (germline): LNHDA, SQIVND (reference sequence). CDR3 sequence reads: CASSTTGTGNEQYF. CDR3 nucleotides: TGTGCCAGTAGTACCACCGGGACAGGGAACGAGCAGTACTTC.

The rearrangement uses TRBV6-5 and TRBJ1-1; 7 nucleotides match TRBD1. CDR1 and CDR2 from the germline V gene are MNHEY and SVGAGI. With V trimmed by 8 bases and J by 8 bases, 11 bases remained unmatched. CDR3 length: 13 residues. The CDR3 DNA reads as TGTGCCAGCTTCCCAGGGGGTTTGAGGGAAGCTTTCTTT. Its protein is CASFPGGLREAFF.

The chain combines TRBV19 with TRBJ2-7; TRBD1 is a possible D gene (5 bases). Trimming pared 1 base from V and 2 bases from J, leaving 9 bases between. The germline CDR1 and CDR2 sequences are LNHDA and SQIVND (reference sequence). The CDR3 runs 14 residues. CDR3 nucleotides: TGTGCCAGTAGTATAGTTCAGGGCGCCTACGAGCAGTACTTC. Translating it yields CASSIVQGAYEQYF.

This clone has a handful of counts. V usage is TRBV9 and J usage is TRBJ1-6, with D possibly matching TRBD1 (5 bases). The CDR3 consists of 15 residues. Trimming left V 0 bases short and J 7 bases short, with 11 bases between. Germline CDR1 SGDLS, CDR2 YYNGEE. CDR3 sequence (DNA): TGTGCCAGCAGCGTAGCCCTGGGGGGGAATTCACCCCTCCACTTT. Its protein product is CASSVALGGNSPLHF.

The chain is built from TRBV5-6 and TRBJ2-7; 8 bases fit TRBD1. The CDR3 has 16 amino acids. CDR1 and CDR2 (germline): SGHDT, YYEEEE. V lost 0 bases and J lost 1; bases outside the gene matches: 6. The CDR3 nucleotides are TGTGCCAGCAGCTTGGGGGACAGGCGTTCATCCTACGAGCAGTACTTC. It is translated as CASSLGDRRSSYEQYF.

CDR3: CSVVPLLRDTQYF. DNA for the CDR3: TGCAGCGTTGTCCCCCTACTCAGGGATACGCAGTATTTT. The chain couples TRBV29-1 to TRBJ2-3; no clear D gene. V lost 4 bases, J lost 6 bases, and 14 bases lay in between. Looked up from germline, CDR1 is SQVTM and CDR2 is ANQGSEA. This CDR3 is built from 13 residues.

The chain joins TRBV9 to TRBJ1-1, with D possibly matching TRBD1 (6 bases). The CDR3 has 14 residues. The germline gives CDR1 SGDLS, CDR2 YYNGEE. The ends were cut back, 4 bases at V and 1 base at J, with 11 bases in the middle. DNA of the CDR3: TGTGCCAGCAGCACCCCACAGGGGAACACTGAAGCTTTCTTT. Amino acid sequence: CASSTPQGNTEAFF. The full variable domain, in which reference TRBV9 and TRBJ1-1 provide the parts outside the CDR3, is DSGVTQTPKHLITATGQRVTLRCSPRSGDLSVYWYQQSLDQGLQFLIQYYNGEERAKGNILERFSAQQFPDLHSELNLSSLELGDSALYFCASSTPQGNTEAFFGQGTRLTVV.

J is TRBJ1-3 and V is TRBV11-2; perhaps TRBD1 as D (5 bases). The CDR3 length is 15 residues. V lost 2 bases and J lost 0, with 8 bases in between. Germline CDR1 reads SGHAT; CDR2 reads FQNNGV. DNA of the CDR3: TGTGCCAGCAGCTTATTGGGACTCTCTGGAAACACCATATATTTT. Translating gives CASSLLGLSGNTIYF.

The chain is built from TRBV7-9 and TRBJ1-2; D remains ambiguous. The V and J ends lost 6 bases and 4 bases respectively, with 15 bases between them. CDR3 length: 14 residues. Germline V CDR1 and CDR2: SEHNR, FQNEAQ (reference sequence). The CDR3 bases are TGTGCCAGCAGTTCCCAGATTTCAGGCTATGGCTACACCTTC. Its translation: CASSSQISGYGYTF. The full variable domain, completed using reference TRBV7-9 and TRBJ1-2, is DTGVSQNPRHKITKRGQNVTFRCDPISEHNRLYWYRQTLGQGPEFLTYFQNEAQLEKSRLLSDRFSAERPKGSFSTLEIQRTEQGDSAMYLCASSSQISGYGYTFGSGTRLTVV.

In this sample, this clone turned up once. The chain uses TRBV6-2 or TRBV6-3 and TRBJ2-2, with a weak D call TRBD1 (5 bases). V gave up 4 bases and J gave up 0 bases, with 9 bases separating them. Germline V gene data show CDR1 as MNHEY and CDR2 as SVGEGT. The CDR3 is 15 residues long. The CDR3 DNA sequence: TGTGCCAGCAGTTCTGACAGAGCGAACACCGGGGAGCTGTTTTTT. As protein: CASSSDRANTGELFF.

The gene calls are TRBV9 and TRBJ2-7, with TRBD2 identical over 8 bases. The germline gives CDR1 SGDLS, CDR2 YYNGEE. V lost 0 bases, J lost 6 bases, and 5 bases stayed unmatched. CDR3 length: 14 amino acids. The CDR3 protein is CASSVGGAGGEQYF. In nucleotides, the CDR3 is TGTGCCAGCAGCGTAGGGGGCGCGGGGGGCGAGCAGTACTTC.

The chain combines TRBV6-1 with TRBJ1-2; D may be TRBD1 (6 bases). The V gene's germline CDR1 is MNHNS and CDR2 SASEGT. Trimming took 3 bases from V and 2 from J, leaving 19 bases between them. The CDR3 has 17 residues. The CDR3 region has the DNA TGTGCCAGCAGTGACGGGTACAGGGTACTCCTCAACTATGGCTACACCTTC. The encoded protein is CASSDGYRVLLNYGYTF.